This TCR beta chain was recorded in a study of T-cell memory formation after mild COVID-19. TCR alpha and TCR beta cDNA libraries with sample barcodes and UMIs came from 5'RACE using constant-segment primers. TCRdb re-derived calls from the 5' RACE reads in MiXCR, one entry per CDR3 protein. The table lists 400,000 to 500,000 distinct CDR3 sequences, 20% of them singletons. The study, taken as a whole, reports: While clones contracting from day 15 to 85 were balanced between CD4 and CD8, later expanders leaned CD4+.

The CDR3 runs 14 residues. Trimming pared 1 base from V and 8 bases from J, leaving 11 bases between. Points on this clonotype: The target antigen is unknown.

Sequences were obtained from PBMCs or a T cell subset sorted from them (not recorded which). V gene TRBV12-3 or TRBV12-4 combines with J gene TRBJ1-4, with D possibly matching TRBD1 (5 bases). This receptor was obtained from an adult woman who had mild COVID-19 (a few samples of this study predate the infection). Cell type and time point are not known. The CDR3 DNA reads TGTGCCAGCAGTTTAGGCAGGGACGGCGAAAAACTGTTTTTT. This translates into CASSLGRDGEKLFF.